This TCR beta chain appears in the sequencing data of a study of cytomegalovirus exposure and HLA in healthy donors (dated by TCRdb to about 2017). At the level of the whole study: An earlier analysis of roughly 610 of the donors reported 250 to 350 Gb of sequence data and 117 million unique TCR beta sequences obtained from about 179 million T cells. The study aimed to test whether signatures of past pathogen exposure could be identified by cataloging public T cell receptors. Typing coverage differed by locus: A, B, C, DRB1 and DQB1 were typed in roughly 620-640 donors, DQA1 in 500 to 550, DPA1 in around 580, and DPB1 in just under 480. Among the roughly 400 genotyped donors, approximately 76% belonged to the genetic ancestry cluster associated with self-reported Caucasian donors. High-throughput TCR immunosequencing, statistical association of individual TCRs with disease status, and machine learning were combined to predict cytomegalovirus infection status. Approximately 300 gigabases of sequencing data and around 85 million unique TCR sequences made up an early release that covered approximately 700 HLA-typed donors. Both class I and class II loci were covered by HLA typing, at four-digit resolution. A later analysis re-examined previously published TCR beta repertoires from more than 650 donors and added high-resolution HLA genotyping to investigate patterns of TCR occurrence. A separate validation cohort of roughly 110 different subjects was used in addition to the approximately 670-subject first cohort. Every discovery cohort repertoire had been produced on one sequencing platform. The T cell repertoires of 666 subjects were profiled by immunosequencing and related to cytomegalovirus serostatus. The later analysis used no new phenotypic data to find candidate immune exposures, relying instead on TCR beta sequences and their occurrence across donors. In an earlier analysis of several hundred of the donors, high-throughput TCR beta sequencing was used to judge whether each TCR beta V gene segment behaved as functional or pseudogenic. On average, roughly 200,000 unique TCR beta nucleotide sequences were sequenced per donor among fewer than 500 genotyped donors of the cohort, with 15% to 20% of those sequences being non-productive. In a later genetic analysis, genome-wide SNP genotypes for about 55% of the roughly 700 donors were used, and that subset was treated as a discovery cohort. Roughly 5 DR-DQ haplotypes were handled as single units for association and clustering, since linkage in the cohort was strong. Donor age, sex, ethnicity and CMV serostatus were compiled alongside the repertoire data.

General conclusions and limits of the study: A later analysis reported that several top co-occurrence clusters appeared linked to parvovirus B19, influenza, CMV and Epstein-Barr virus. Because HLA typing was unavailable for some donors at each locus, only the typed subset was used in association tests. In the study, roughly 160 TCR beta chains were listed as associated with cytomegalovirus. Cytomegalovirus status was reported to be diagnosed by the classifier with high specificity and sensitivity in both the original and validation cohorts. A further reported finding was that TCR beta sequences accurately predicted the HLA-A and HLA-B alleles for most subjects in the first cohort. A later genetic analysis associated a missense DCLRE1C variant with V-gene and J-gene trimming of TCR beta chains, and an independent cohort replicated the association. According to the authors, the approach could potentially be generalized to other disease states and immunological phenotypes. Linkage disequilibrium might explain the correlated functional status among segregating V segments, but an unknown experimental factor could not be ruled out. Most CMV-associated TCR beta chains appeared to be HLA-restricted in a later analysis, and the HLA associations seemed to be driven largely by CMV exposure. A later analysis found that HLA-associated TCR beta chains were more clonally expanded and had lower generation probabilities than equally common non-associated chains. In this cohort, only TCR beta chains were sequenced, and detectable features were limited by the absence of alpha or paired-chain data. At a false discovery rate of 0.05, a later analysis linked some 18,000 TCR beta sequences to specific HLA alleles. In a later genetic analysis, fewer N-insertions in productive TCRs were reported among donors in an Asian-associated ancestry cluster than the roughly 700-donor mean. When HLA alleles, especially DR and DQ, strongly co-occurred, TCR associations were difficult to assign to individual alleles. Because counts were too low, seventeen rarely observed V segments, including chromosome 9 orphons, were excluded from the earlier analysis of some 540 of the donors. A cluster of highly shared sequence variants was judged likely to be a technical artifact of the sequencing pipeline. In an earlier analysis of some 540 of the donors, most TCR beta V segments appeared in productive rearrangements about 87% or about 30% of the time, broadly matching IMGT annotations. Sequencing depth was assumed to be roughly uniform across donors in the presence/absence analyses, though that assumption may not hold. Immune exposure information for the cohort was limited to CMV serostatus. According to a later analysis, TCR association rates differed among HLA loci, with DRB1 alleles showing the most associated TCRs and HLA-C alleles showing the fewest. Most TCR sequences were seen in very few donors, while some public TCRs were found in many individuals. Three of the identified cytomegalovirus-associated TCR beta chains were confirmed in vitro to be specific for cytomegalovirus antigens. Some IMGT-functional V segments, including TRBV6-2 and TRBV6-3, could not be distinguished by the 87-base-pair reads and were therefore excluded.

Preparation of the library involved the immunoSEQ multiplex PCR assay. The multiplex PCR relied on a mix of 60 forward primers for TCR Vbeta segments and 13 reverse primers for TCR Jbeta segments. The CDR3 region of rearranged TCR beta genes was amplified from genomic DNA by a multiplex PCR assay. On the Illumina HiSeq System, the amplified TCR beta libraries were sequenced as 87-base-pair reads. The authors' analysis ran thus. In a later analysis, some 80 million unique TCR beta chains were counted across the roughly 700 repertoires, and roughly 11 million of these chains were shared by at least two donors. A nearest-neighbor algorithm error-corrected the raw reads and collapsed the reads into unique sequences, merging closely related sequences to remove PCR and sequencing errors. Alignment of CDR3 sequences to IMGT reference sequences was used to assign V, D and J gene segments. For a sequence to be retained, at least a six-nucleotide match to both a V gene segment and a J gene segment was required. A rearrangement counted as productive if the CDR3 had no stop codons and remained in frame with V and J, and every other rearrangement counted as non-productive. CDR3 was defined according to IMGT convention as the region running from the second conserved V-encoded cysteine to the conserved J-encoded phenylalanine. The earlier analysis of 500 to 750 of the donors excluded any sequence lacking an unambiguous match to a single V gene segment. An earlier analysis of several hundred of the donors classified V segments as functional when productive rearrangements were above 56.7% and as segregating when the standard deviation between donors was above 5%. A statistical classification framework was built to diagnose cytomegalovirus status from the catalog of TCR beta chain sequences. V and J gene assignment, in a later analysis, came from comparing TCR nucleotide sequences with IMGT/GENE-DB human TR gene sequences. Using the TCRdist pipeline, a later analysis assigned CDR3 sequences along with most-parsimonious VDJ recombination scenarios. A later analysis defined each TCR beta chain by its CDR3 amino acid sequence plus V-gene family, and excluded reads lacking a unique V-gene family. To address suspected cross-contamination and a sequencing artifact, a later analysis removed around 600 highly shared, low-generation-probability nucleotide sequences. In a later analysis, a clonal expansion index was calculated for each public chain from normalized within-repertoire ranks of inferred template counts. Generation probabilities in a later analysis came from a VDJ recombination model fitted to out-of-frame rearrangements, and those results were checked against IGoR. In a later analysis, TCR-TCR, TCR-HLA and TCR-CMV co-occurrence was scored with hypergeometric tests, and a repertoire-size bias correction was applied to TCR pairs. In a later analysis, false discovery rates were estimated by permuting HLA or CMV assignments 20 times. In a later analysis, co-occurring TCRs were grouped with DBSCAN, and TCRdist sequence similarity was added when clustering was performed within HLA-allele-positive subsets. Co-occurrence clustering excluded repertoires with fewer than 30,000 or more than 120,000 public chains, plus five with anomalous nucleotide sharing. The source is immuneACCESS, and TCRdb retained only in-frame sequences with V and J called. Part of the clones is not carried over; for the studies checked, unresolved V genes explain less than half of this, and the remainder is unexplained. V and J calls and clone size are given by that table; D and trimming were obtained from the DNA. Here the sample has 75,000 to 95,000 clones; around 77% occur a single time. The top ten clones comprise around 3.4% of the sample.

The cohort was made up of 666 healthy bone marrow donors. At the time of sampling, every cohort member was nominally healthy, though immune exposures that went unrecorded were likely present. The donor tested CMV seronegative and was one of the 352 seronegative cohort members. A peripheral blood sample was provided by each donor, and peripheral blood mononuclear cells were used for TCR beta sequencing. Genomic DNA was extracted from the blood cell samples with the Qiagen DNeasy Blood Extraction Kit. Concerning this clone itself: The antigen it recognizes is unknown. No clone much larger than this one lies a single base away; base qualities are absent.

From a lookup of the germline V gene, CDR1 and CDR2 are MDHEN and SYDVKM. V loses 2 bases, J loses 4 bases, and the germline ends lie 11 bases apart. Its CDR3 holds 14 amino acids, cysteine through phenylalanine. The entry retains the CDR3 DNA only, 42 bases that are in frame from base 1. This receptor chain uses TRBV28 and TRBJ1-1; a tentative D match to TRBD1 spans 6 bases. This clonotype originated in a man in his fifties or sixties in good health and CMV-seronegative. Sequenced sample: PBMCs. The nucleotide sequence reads TGTGCCAGCAGTTTAGAGACAGGACCCACTGAAGCTTTCTTT. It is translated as CASSLETGPTEAFF.